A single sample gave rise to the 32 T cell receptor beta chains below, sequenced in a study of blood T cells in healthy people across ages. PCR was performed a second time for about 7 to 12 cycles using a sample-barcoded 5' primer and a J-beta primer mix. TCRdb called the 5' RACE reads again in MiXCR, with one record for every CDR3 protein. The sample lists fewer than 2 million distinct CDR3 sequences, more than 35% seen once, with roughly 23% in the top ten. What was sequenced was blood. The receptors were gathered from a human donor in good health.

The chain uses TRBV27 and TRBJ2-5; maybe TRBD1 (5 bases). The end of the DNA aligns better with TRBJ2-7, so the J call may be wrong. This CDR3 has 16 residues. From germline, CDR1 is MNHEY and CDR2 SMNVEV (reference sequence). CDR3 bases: TGTGCCAGCAGTTTTGGGGCGGCCAGTTCGGCGGTCGAGCAGTACTTC. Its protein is CASSFGAASSAVEQYF.

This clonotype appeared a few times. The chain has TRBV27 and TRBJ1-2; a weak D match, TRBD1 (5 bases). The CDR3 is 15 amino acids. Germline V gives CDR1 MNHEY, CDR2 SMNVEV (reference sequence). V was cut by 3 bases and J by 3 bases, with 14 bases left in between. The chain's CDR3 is CASSFNFQGDYGYTF. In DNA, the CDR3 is TGTGCCAGCAGTTTCAACTTCCAGGGTGACTATGGCTACACCTTC.

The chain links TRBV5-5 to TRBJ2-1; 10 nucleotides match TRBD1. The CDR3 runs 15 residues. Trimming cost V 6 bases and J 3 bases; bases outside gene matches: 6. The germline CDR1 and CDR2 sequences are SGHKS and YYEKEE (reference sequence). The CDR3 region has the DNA TGTGCCAGCAACCCCGGGACAGGGGTCTACAATGAGCAGTTCTTC. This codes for CASNPGTGVYNEQFF.

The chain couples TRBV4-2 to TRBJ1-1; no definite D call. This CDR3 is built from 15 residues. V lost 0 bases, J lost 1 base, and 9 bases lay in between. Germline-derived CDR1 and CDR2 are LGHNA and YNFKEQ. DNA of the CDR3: TGTGCCAGCAGCCAAGAGTTGGGCCAGAACACTGAAGCTTTCTTT. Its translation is CASSQELGQNTEAFF.

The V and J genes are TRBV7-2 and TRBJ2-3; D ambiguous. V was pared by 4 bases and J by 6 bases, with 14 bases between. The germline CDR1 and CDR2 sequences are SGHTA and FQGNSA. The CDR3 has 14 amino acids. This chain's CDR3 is CASSSSPARDTQYF. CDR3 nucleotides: TGTGCCAGCAGCTCCTCTCCCGCGCGGGATACGCAGTATTTT.

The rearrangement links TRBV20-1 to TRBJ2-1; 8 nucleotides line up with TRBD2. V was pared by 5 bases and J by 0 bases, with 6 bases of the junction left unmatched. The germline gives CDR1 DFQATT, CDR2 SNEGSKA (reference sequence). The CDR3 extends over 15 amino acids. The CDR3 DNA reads TGCAGTGCTGAGACCGGGACTAGCTCCTACAATGAGCAGTTCTTC. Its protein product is CSAETGTSSYNEQFF.

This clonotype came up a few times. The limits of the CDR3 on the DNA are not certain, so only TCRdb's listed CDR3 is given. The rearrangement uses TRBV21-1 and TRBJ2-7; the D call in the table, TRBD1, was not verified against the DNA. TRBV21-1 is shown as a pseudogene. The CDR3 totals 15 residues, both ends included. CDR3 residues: CASSKWGQGIDEQYF.

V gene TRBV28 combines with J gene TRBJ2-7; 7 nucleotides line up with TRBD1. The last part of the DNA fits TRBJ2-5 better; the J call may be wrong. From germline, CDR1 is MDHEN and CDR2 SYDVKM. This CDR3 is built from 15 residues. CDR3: CASRFPGQPQETQYF. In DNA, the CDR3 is TGTGCCAGCAGATTCCCGGGACAGCCACAAGAGACCCAGTACTTC.

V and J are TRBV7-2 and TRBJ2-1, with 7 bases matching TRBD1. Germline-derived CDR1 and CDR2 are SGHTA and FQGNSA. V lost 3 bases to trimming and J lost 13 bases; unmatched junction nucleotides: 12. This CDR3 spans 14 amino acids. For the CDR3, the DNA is TGTGCCAGCAGCTTGGACAGGTGGCAAGAGACCCAGTTCTTC. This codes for CASSLDRWQETQFF.

The CDR3 protein is CASSVVLGSYEQYF. In DNA, the CDR3 is TGTGCCAGCAGTGTAGTTTTAGGGTCCTACGAGCAGTACTTC. V gene TRBV27 combines with J gene TRBJ2-7; D not certain. V was pared by 5 bases and J by 1 base, with 12 bases between. CDR1 is MNHEY, CDR2 SMNVEV, per germline (reference sequence). The CDR3 spans 14 residues.

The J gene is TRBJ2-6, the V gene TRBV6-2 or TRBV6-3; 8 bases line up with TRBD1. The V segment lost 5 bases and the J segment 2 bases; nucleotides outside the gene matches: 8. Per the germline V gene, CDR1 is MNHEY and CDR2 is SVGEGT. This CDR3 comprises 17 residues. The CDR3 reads CASSTDRGVTGANVLTF. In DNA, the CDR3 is TGTGCCAGCAGTACCGACAGGGGAGTGACTGGGGCCAACGTCCTGACTTTC.

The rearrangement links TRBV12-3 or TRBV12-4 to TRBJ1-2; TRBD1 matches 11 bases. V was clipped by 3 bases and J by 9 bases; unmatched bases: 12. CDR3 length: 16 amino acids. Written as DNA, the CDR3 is TGTGCCAGCAGTTTTGGACAGGGGGCCGCGACTAATAGCTACACCTTC. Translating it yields CASSFGQGAATNSYTF.

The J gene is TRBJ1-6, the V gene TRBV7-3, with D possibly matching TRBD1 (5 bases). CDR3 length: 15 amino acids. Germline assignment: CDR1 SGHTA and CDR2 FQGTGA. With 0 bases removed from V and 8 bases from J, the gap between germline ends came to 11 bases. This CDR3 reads CASSLTTGRHSPLHF. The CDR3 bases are TGTGCCAGCAGCTTAACTACAGGAAGACATTCACCCCTCCACTTT. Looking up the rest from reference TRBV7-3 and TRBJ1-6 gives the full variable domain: GAGVSQTPSNKVTEKGKYVELRCDPISGHTALYWYRQSLGQGPEFLIYFQGTGAADDSGLPNDRFFAVRPEGSVSTLKIQRTERGDSAVYLCASSLTTGRHSPLHFGNGTRLTVT.

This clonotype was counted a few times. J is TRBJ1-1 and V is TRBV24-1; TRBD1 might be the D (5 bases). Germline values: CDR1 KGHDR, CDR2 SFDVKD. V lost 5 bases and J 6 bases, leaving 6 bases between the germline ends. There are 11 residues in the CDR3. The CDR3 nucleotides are TGTGCCACCAGTGCGGGGGCTGAAGCTTTCTTT. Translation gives CATSAGAEAFF.

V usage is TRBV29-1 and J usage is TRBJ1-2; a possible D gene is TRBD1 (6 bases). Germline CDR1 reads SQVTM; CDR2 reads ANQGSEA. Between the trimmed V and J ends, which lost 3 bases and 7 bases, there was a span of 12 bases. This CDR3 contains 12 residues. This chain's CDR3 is CSVERRGTGYTF. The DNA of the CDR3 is TGCAGCGTTGAGCGAAGGGGGACTGGCTACACCTTC.

In DNA, the CDR3 is TGTGCCAGCAGTGAAGGGGGGCGCGACGAGCAGTACTTC. Residues: CASSEGGRDEQYF. V and J are TRBV6-1 and TRBJ2-7, with D maybe TRBD1 (6 bases). Trimming took off 1 base at V and 5 bases at J, with 9 bases between the two ends. The germline CDR1 and CDR2 sequences are MNHNS and SASEGT. This CDR3 spans 13 amino acids.

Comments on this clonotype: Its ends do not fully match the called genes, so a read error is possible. CDR3 nucleotide sequence: TGTGCCAGCAACTTAGCGGTTTTCGGGGTTAATGAGCAGTTCTTC. Residues: CASNLAVFGVNEQFF. This chain connects TRBV7-2 to TRBJ2-1; D is perhaps TRBD2 (6 bases). Germline values: CDR1 SGHTA, CDR2 FQGNSA. CDR3 size: 15 residues. The variable domain in full, completed from reference TRBV7-2 and TRBJ2-1, reads GAGVSQSPSNKVTEKGKDVELRCDPISGHTALYWYRQSLGQGLEFLIYFQGNSAPDKSGLPSDRFSAERTGGSVSTLTIQRTQQEDSAVYLCASNLAVFGVNEQFFGPGTRLTVL.

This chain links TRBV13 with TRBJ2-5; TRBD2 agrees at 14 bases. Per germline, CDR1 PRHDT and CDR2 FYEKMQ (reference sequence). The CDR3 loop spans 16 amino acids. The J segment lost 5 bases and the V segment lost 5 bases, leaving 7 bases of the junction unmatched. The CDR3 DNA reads TGTGCCAGCAGCCTCCAGGGACTAGCGGGGGATGAGACCCAGTACTTC. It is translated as CASSLQGLAGDETQYF.

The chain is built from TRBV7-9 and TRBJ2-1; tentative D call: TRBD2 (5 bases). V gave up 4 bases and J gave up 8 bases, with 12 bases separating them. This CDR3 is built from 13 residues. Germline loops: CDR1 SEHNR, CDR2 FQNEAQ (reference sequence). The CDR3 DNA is TGTGCCAGCAGCTCCCCCTGGAGGTATGAGCAGTTCTTC. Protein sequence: CASSSPWRYEQFF.

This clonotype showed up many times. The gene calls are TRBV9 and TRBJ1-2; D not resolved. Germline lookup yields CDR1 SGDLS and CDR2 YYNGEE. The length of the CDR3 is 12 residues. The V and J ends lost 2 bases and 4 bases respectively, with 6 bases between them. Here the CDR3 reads CASSVGSYGYTF. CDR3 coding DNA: TGTGCCAGCAGCGTCGGGAGCTATGGCTACACCTTC.

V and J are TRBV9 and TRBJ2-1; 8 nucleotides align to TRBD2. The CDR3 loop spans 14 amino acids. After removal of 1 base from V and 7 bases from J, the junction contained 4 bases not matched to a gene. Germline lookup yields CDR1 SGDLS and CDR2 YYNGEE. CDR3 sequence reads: CASSVTPGGNEQFF. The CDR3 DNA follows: TGTGCCAGCAGCGTAACCCCGGGGGGGAATGAGCAGTTCTTC.

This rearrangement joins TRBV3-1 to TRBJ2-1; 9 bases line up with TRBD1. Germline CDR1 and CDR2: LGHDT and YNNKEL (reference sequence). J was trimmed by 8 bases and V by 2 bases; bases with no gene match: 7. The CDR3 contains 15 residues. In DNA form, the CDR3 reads TGTGCCAGCAGCCAATGGGACAGGGATCAGGATGAGCAGTTCTTC. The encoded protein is CASSQWDRDQDEQFF.

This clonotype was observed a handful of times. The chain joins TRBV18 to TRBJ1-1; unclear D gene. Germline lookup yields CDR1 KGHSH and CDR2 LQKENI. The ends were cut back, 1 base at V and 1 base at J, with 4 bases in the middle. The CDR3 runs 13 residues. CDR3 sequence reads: CASSPHTNTEAFF. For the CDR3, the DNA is TGTGCCAGCTCACCACATACGAACACTGAAGCTTTCTTT.

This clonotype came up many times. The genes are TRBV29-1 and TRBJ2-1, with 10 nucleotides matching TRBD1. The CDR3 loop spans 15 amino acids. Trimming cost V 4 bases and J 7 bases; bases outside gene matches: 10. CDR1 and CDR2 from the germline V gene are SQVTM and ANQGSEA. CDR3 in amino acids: CSVVILDRGRNEQFF. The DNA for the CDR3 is TGCAGCGTTGTGATATTGGACAGGGGGAGGAATGAGCAGTTCTTC.

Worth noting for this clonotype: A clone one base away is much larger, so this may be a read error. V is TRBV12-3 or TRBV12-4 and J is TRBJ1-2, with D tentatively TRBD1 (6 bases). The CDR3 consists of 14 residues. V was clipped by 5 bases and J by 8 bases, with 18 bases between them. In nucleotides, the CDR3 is TGTGCCAGCAGTAGCGACAGGTCCCTGGGAGGCTACACCTTC. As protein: CASSSDRSLGGYTF.

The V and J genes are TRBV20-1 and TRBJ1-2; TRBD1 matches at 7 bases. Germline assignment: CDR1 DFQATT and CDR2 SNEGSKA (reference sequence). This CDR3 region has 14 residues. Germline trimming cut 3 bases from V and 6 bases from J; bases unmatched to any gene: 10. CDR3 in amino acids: CSARTTGAENGYTF. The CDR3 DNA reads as TGCAGTGCTAGGACTACAGGGGCCGAAAATGGCTACACCTTC.

The chain's CDR3 is CASSPPGGRFTDTQYF. The CDR3 coding sequence is TGTGCCAGCAGCCCCCCAGGGGGACGTTTCACAGATACGCAGTATTTT. The chain couples TRBV13 to TRBJ2-3; 7 positions match TRBD1. Per the germline V gene, CDR1 is PRHDT and CDR2 is FYEKMQ (reference sequence). V gave up 5 bases and J gave up 2 bases; unmatched junction bases: 10. This CDR3 region has 16 residues.

CDR3 residues: CATSLSRQRNTEAFF. The CDR3, as DNA: TGTGCCACCAGCCTTTCCCGGCAAAGGAACACTGAAGCTTTCTTT. The chain carries TRBV15 and TRBJ1-1; D remains unclear. V lost 5 bases and J 1 base, leaving 14 bases between the germline ends. Germline loops: CDR1 LNHNV, CDR2 YYDKDF (reference sequence). This CDR3 has 15 residues. The full variable domain, in which reference TRBV15 and TRBJ1-1 provide the parts outside the CDR3, is DAMVIQNPRYQVTQFGKPVTLSCSQTLNHNVMYWYQQKSSQAPKLLFHYYDKDFNNEADTPDNFQSRRPNTSFCFLDIRSPGLGDTAMYLCATSLSRQRNTEAFFGQGTRLTVV.

The DNA for the CDR3 is TGTGCCAGCAGCTCCATAGAGATGGAGACCCAGTACTTC. It codes for CASSSIEMETQYF. The chain links TRBV7-9 to TRBJ2-5; D not resolved. The germline V gene has CDR1 SEHNR and CDR2 FQNEAQ (reference sequence). The CDR3 is made up of 13 amino acids. The V and J ends lost 4 bases and 5 bases respectively, with 11 bases between them.

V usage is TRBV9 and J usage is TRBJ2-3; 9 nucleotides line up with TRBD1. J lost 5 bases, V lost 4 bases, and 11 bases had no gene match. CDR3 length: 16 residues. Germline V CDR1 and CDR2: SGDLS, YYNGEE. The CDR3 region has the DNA TGTGCCAGCAGCTCACCGGGACAGGGAGACATAGATACGCAGTATTTT. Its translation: CASSSPGQGDIDTQYF.

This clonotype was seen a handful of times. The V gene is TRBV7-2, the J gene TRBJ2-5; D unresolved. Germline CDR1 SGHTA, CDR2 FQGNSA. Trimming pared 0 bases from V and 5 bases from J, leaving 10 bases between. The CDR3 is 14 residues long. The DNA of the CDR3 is TGTGCCAGCAGCTTAGCAGGGTGGCGGGAGACCCAGTACTTC. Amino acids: CASSLAGWRETQYF.

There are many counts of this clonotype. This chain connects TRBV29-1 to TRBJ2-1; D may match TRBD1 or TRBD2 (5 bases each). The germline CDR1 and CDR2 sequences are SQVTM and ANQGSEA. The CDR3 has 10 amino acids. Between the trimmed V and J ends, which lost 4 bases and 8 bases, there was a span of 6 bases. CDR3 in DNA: TGCAGCGTTGTGGGGGATGAGCAGTTCTTC. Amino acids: CSVVGDEQFF.